The next 19 T cell receptor beta chains were all read from a single sample in a study of blood T cell repertoires in COVID-19. TCRdb's table, derived via immunoSEQ multiplex PCR, lists solely in-frame clones and lacks some. The table records about 380,000 clones, 81% of them present only once. The sample taken for sequencing was peripheral blood. All receptors derive from a human donor with acute or convalescent COVID-19. The donor label of this sample is uncertain.

The chain couples TRBV11-2 to TRBJ1-2; 10 bases line up with TRBD1. The CDR3 contains 14 residues. Losses at the gene ends were 1 base for V and 10 bases for J; bases not matched to a gene: 6. Germline assignment: CDR1 SGHAT and CDR2 FQNNGV. CDR3 protein: CASSLVRTGGHYTF. The CDR3 nucleotides are TGTGCCAGCAGCTTAGTCCGGACAGGGGGTCACTACACCTTC.

This clone was detected once. This chain links TRBV19 with TRBJ1-1, with a weak D call TRBD1 (5 bases). V was cut by 4 bases and J by 4 bases, with 13 bases left in between. The CDR3 covers 14 residues. Looked up from germline, CDR1 is LNHDA and CDR2 is SQIVND (reference sequence). The CDR3 DNA follows: TGTGCCAGTAGTACCGGCAGGGTCAGCACTGAAGCTTTCTTT. As protein: CASSTGRVSTEAFF.

The V call is TRBV11-2, the J call TRBJ2-7, with no clear D. This CDR3 region has 17 residues. Germline loops: CDR1 SGHAT, CDR2 FQNNGV. Trimming took off 2 bases at V and 2 bases at J, with 19 bases between the two ends. CDR3 DNA: TGTGCCAGCAGCTTACCTTCCGAAGTAGTTAATACCTACGAGCAGTACTTC. Protein sequence: CASSLPSEVVNTYEQYF.

This chain uses TRBV9 with TRBJ2-1; 7 bases are shared with TRBD2. The CDR3 sequence is 16 residues long. The V and J ends lost 0 bases and 3 bases, in that order; junction bases with no gene match: 6. The germline V gene has CDR1 SGDLS and CDR2 YYNGEE. In nucleotides, the CDR3 is TGTGCCAGCAGCGTAGAAGGCGGGAGTGGCTACAATGAGCAGTTCTTC. Protein: CASSVEGGSGYNEQFF.

The J gene is TRBJ1-5, the V gene TRBV15, with D tentatively TRBD1 (5 bases). Germline V lookup: CDR1 LNHNV, CDR2 YYDKDF (reference sequence). Trimming cost V 5 bases and J 6 bases, with 20 bases left between them. The CDR3 totals 16 residues. The CDR3 protein is CATSPGLIEYGQPQHF. CDR3 coding DNA: TGTGCCACCAGCCCAGGGTTAATAGAGTATGGTCAGCCCCAGCATTTT.

The chain uses TRBV6-5 and TRBJ1-5, with D perhaps TRBD1 (6 bases). Germline V gives CDR1 MNHEY, CDR2 SVGAGI. V lost 5 bases and J 7 bases, leaving 12 bases between the germline ends. The CDR3 has 13 residues. The CDR3 loop reads CASSQGTRQPQHF. CDR3 nucleotides: TGTGCCAGCAGTCAGGGGACGAGGCAGCCCCAGCATTTT.

In nucleotides, the CDR3 is TGCGCCAGCAGTTCTAGCGCGGGCTCTGGGGCCAACGTCCTGACTTTC. This translates into CASSSSAGSGANVLTF. The rearrangement joins TRBV5-1 to TRBJ2-6, with D possibly being TRBD2 (6 bases). Germline V gene lookup returns CDR1 SGHRS and CDR2 YFSETQ. This CDR3 comprises 16 residues. Deletions cut 5 bases from V and 0 bases from J, with 12 bases between.

This clone was observed once. The gene calls are TRBV19 and TRBJ2-2; possibly TRBD2 for D (6 bases). Trimming stripped 4 bases from V and 1 base from J, with 22 bases between. CDR1 LNHDA and CDR2 SQIVND come from the germline V gene (reference sequence). The CDR3 contains 19 residues. The CDR3 is CASSNQGRDSKGNTGELFF. The CDR3 DNA reads as TGTGCCAGTAGTAATCAGGGAAGGGACTCCAAAGGGAACACCGGGGAGCTGTTTTTT.

The V gene is TRBV11-2, the J gene TRBJ2-5; tentatively, D is TRBD1 (6 bases). Trimming took 7 bases from V and 1 from J, leaving 19 bases between them. Germline CDR1 and CDR2: SGHAT and FQNNGV. This CDR3 is built from 16 residues. CDR3 residues: CASNLFGGQLQETQYF. CDR3 nucleotides: TGTGCCAGCAACCTTTTCGGAGGACAGCTCCAAGAGACCCAGTACTTC.

This clone was seen ten or more times. The chain couples TRBV12-3 or TRBV12-4 to TRBJ1-1; a weak D match, TRBD1 (6 bases). Trimming stripped 6 bases from V and 4 bases from J, with 12 bases between. This CDR3 spans 13 amino acids. The CDR3 sequence: CASSKTGTTEAFF. CDR3 DNA sequence: TGTGCCAGCAGCAAGACAGGTACCACTGAAGCTTTCTTT.

The sample holds a few counts of this clone. The rearrangement links TRBV7-9 to TRBJ1-4; D is possibly TRBD1 (6 bases). Per the germline V gene, CDR1 is SEHNR and CDR2 is FQNEAQ (reference sequence). The CDR3 sequence is 15 residues long. The V and J ends lost 1 base and 8 bases respectively, with 14 bases between them. Here the CDR3 DNA reads TGTGCCAGCAGCTTAGGGGTAGGGGGAGAGGAAAAACTGTTTTTT. Translation: CASSLGVGGEEKLFF. Together with reference TRBV7-9 and TRBJ1-4, the CDR3 gives the full variable domain: DTGVSQNPRHKITKRGQNVTFRCDPISEHNRLYWYRQTLGQGPEFLTYFQNEAQLEKSRLLSDRFSAERPKGSFSTLEIQRTEQGDSAMYLCASSLGVGGEEKLFFGSGTQLSVL.

The chain uses TRBV29-1 and TRBJ1-2; D not certain. This CDR3 is built from 13 residues. Germline loops: CDR1 SQVTM, CDR2 ANQGSEA. V was shortened by 4 bases and J by 3 bases, with 12 bases between the two germline ends. CDR3: CSVGAAGDYGYTF. The CDR3 DNA reads as TGCAGCGTTGGTGCGGCGGGAGACTATGGCTACACCTTC.

V and J are TRBV30 and TRBJ1-1; D is possibly TRBD1 (6 bases). Trimming took off 4 bases at V and 11 bases at J, with 23 bases between the two ends. CDR1 and CDR2 from the germline V gene are GTSNPN and SVGIG (reference sequence). The CDR3 totals 14 residues. CDR3 sequence: CAWTIQGRGRNAFF. The CDR3 DNA reads TGTGCCTGGACCATACAGGGTCGGGGACGAAATGCTTTCTTT. Full variable domain (rest looked up from reference TRBV30 and TRBJ1-1): SQTIHQWPATLVQPVGSPLSLECTVEGTSNPNLYWYRQAAGRGLQLLFYSVGIGQISSEVPQNLSASRPQDRQFILSSKKLLLSDSGFYLCAWTIQGRGRNAFFGQGTRLTVV.

The gene calls are TRBV3-1 (or the pseudogene TRBV3-2) and TRBJ2-1; TRBD2 matches at 11 bases. The V gene end was trimmed by 0 bases and the J gene end by 4 bases; junction bases not matched to a gene: 2. The CDR3 loop spans 16 amino acids. CDR1 is LGHDT and CDR2 is YNNKEL in the germline V gene (reference sequence). CDR3 residues: CASSQDLAGGYNEQFF. DNA for the CDR3: TGTGCCAGCAGCCAAGATCTAGCGGGAGGTTACAATGAGCAGTTCTTC.

This rearrangement joins TRBV2 to TRBJ1-1; D not certain. CDR1 and CDR2 (germline): SNHLY, FYNNEI. Trimming took 6 bases from V and 5 from J, leaving 13 bases between them. This CDR3 contains 13 residues. The CDR3 coding sequence is TGTGCCAGCAGCACAGCCGGGGTAACTGAAGCTTTCTTT. Protein sequence: CASSTAGVTEAFF.

Worth noting for this clone: Within the sample, other DNA sequences also encode this same CDR3. The chain links TRBV18 to TRBJ2-7; 9 positions agree with TRBD1. The CDR3 runs to 14 residues. Trimming took 3 bases from V and 0 from J; bases not matched to a gene: 0. CDR1 KGHSH and CDR2 LQKENI come from the germline V gene. The DNA for the CDR3 is TGTGCCAGCTCACCGGACAGGGGCTCCTACGAGCAGTACTTC. Translated: CASSPDRGSYEQYF.

This chain uses TRBV5-1 with TRBJ2-7, with a weak D call TRBD1 (6 bases). Trimming shortened V by 4 bases and J by 3 bases, and 14 bases separated the two germline ends. CDR3 length equals 14 residues. Per germline, CDR1 SGHRS and CDR2 YFSETQ. CDR3 in amino acids: CASSKGELVYEQYF. The CDR3 coding sequence is TGCGCCAGCAGCAAGGGGGAATTAGTCTACGAGCAGTACTTC.

With respect to this clone: Other DNA sequences of this sample code for an identical CDR3. The chain links TRBV18 to TRBJ1-1, with 7 bases that match TRBD1. Per germline, CDR1 KGHSH and CDR2 LQKENI. This CDR3 region has 12 residues. Trimming removed 6 bases from V and 5 bases from J; junction bases left unmatched: 3. The CDR3 nucleotides read TGTGCCAGCTCTCGACAGGGAACTGAAGCTTTCTTT. Its translation is CASSRQGTEAFF.

The genes are TRBV28 and TRBJ1-2, with no clear D. Deletions cut 5 bases from V and 5 bases from J, with 9 bases between. The CDR3 is 12 amino acids. CDR1 is MDHEN and CDR2 is SYDVKM in the germline V gene. DNA for the CDR3: TGTGCCAGCAGTACAACAAGATATGGCTACACCTTC. Its translation: CASSTTRYGYTF.